This T cell receptor (beta chain) was observed in a study of CD8+ T cells in alopecia areata. The CDR3 has 13 residues. Trimming stripped 5 bases from V and 3 bases from J, with 12 bases between. The germline V gene has CDR1 SGHRS and CDR2 YFSETQ. The treatment was: oral pan-JAK inhibitor, 5-10 mg twice daily. As to this clone: Its specificity is not known.

The study's findings and limits: The study also sequences resident alphabeta T cells of normal skin in scalp samples.

Extracted RNA was reverse transcribed into cDNA, the sequencing template. Clones were read by immunoSEQ multiplex PCR, and TCRdb kept only the in-frame ones, dropping some. The sample has tens of thousands of clones; just over 45% are singletons. V and J are TRBV5-1 and TRBJ2-7; D possibly corresponds to TRBD1 (6 bases). The clonotype originates from a human donor with alopecia areata. Material: CD8+ T cells sorted from blood, obtained around week 36, from a patient treated with tofacitinib. DNA for the CDR3: TGCGCCAGCAGGGTGACAGGAGACTACGAGCAGTACTTC. Translation gives CASRVTGDYEQYF.